Listed here is a single T cell receptor (beta chain). In the authors' methods: Estimated nucleated cell counts came from reference gene primer amplification. Produced via immunoSEQ multiplex PCR; TCRdb's table is partial and in-frame only. The DNA gave D and trimming, while V, J and clone size come from that table. Among roughly 200,000 clones, approximately 85% were seen once, and the ten largest hold 8.2%. The data derive from a study of blood T cell repertoires in COVID-19. For the study at large: Spain, Italy and the United States supplied samples that represented acute and convalescent COVID-19. Sources were T cells, B-cell-depleted T cells, or PBMCs; the material itself was cDNA or gDNA.

Germline V CDR1 and CDR2: MGHRA, YSYEKL. Trimming at V came to 1 base and at J to 11 bases, leaving 7 bases not matched to a gene. This CDR3 comprises 15 residues. The chain joins TRBV4-1 to TRBJ2-1; 11 bases fit TRBD2. The sequence was obtained from a woman aged 60 to 75 with acute or convalescent COVID-19. The sequencing sample was made of peripheral blood. The CDR3 coding sequence is TGCGCCAGCAGCCAAGCGACTAGCGGGGCCCAGAAGCAGTTCTTC. Translating it yields CASSQATSGAQKQFF.